Below, 25 T cell receptor beta chains from the same sample are listed, as sequenced in a study of blood T cells in healthy people across ages. A second 7 to 11 cycle PCR used barcoded and J-beta primers. TCRdb used MiXCR to reprocess the 5' RACE reads, holding one entry per CDR3 protein. This repertoire shows about 970,000 distinct CDR3 sequences, around 54% found once; its top ten account for 20% to 25%. The sequenced sample was blood. These receptors all stem from a woman between 55 and 75 years old in good health.

The chain uses TRBV20-1 and TRBJ2-4; unclear D gene. The J call is in doubt because the DNA end fits TRBJ2-7 better. The CDR3 sequence is 13 residues long. Germline values: CDR1 DFQATT, CDR2 SNEGSKA (reference sequence). The CDR3: CSAIDLPAYEQYF. Written as DNA, the CDR3 is TGCAGTGCTATCGACTTGCCAGCCTACGAGCAGTACTTC.

This chain connects TRBV30 to TRBJ1-4; D is unclear. Germline lookup yields CDR1 GTSNPN and CDR2 SVGIG (reference sequence). V was shortened by 0 bases and J by 8 bases, with 10 bases between the two germline ends. The CDR3 consists of 13 residues. The CDR3 region is CAWSVNSGEKLFF. The CDR3 DNA is TGTGCCTGGAGTGTAAATAGTGGAGAAAAACTGTTTTTT.

This clonotype was recorded a few times. The V call is TRBV12-3 or TRBV12-4, the J call TRBJ2-4; 9 nucleotides line up with TRBD1. V was clipped by 6 bases and J by 2 bases; unmatched bases: 8. The CDR3 is made up of 16 amino acids. DNA of the CDR3: TGTGCCAGCAGCCGATCGGACAGGGGTTCCAAAAACATTCAGTACTTC. Protein sequence: CASSRSDRGSKNIQYF.

This clonotype was counted a few times. This chain connects TRBV20-1 to TRBJ2-7, with D hard to call. V was pared by 0 bases and J by 3 bases, with 15 bases between. In germline, CDR1 is DFQATT, CDR2 SNEGSKA (reference sequence). The CDR3 has 15 amino acids. The CDR3 sequence is CSARDLLQLNYEQYF. The CDR3 DNA is TGCAGTGCTAGAGATCTTTTACAGCTCAACTACGAGCAGTACTTC.

In DNA, the CDR3 is TGTGCCAGCAGTTCCGGACAGTATATACCAGATACGCAGTATTTT. Protein sequence: CASSSGQYIPDTQYF. The chain employs TRBV7-2 and TRBJ2-3; tentatively, D is TRBD1 (6 bases). CDR1 is SGHTA and CDR2 is FQGNSA in the germline V gene. The CDR3 has 15 residues. V dropped 6 bases and J dropped 4 bases, with 17 bases sitting between them.

This clonotype has more than one count but fewer than ten. The CDR3 here is CASSPRGAGVTGELFF. The CDR3 bases are TGTGCCAGCAGTCCACGAGGAGCGGGAGTAACCGGGGAGCTGTTTTTT. The chain recombines TRBV6-6 with TRBJ2-2; 8 positions agree with TRBD2. This CDR3 has 16 amino acids. Germline assignment: CDR1 MNHNY and CDR2 SVGAGI (reference sequence). The trim removed 5 bases at V and 5 bases at J, leaving 10 bases unmatched.

J is TRBJ2-7 and V is TRBV7-2, with D possibly being TRBD2 (6 bases). The germline V gene has CDR1 SGHTA and CDR2 FQGNSA. V lost 1 base and J lost 3, with 22 bases in between. The CDR3 totals 18 residues. The CDR3 is CASSLGILSSGASYEQYF. In DNA, the CDR3 is TGTGCCAGCAGCTTAGGAATTCTCTCGTCGGGAGCAAGCTACGAGCAGTACTTC.

The chain is built from TRBV4-2 and TRBJ2-4; D is unresolved. The DNA end is more similar to TRBJ2-5, so the J call may be wrong. The CDR3 is made up of 17 amino acids. Per the germline V gene, CDR1 is LGHNA and CDR2 is YNFKEQ. The CDR3 nucleotides read TGTGCCAGCAGCCACGACTGGACCACGGGCCTCCAAGAGACCCAGTACTTC. Protein: CASSHDWTTGLQETQYF.

This chain joins TRBV9 and TRBJ2-3, with 7 bases identical to TRBD2. Unmatched junction bases numbered 6, after V lost 0 bases and J lost 2 bases. The CDR3 totals 16 residues. From germline, CDR1 is SGDLS and CDR2 YYNGEE. CDR3 region: CASSVDAGRDTDTQYF. CDR3 bases: TGTGCCAGCAGCGTAGACGCTGGGAGGGACACAGATACGCAGTATTTT.

The chain combines TRBV29-1 with TRBJ2-2, with a weak D call TRBD1 (5 bases). Germline V CDR1 and CDR2: SQVTM, ANQGSEA. The CDR3 totals 11 residues. In DNA, the CDR3 is TGCGCAGGGTTGTACACCGGGGAGCTGTTTTTT. Amino acid sequence: CAGLYTGELFF.

The chain couples TRBV5-5 to TRBJ2-1; 8 bases line up with TRBD2. CDR3 length equals 16 residues. Losses at the gene ends were 2 bases for V and 2 bases for J; bases not matched to a gene: 6. The germline CDR1 and CDR2 sequences are SGHKS and YYEKEE (reference sequence). CDR3 in DNA: TGTGCCAGCAGCTTAACCCTAGCGGGTACCTACAATGAGCAGTTCTTC. Translating it yields CASSLTLAGTYNEQFF.

This clonotype has just a few counts. The rearrangement links TRBV10-3 to TRBJ2-3, with D hard to call. This CDR3 has 16 residues. Per the germline V gene, CDR1 is ENHRY and CDR2 is SYGVKD. V was pared by 3 bases and J by 0 bases, with 13 bases between. The CDR3 nucleotides are TGTGCCATCAGTGAATCTTGGCAACCTAGCACAGATACGCAGTATTTT. Translation gives CAISESWQPSTDTQYF.

The chain links TRBV28 to TRBJ2-7; D could derive from TRBD1 or TRBD2 (5 bases each). The CDR3 totals 14 residues. Germline V gives CDR1 MDHEN, CDR2 SYDVKM. V gave up 3 bases and J gave up 3 bases, with 12 bases separating them. The CDR3 coding sequence is TGTGCCAGCAGTTTTTACAGGACTTACTACGAGCAGTACTTC. Encoded protein: CASSFYRTYYEQYF. Complete variable domain (other parts from reference TRBV28 and TRBJ2-7): DVKVTQSSRYLVKRTGEKVFLECVQDMDHENMFWYRQDPGLGLRLIYFSYDVKMKEKGDIPEGYSVSREKKERFSLILESASTNQTSMYLCASSFYRTYYEQYFGPGTRLTVT.

This chain connects TRBV12-3 or TRBV12-4 to TRBJ2-4; weak D call: TRBD2 (6 bases). The germline V and J ends were trimmed by 7 bases and 0 bases, with 10 bases remaining between them. The CDR3 length is 14 residues. Written as DNA, the CDR3 is TGTGCCAGCACCCTGGGACTAGCCAAAAACATTCAGTACTTC. It yields the protein CASTLGLAKNIQYF.

CDR3 sequence: CSARPGHSPLHF. Written as DNA, the CDR3 is TGCAGTGCTAGACCCGGCCATTCACCCCTCCACTTT. The chain links TRBV20-1 to TRBJ1-6; D call uncertain. The CDR3 covers 12 residues. V lost 2 bases to trimming and J lost 8 bases, with 7 bases between them. Germline CDR1 is DFQATT and CDR2 is SNEGSKA (reference sequence).

This clonotype was seen a handful of times. The rearrangement uses TRBV7-6 and TRBJ2-3, with 11 bases matching TRBD1. The V and J ends lost 5 bases and 4 bases, in that order; junction bases with no gene match: 5. Germline-derived CDR1 and CDR2 are SGHVS and FNYEAQ. This CDR3 is 15 amino acids long. The CDR3 sequence is CASSQLGQGADTQYF. In nucleotides, the CDR3 is TGTGCCAGCAGCCAGCTGGGACAGGGGGCAGATACGCAGTATTTT.

The chain recombines TRBV28 with TRBJ1-2; 7 nucleotides agree with TRBD1. With 6 bases clipped from V and 4 bases from J, the junction kept 8 bases outside the gene matches. Germline values: CDR1 MDHEN, CDR2 SYDVKM. This CDR3 comprises 14 residues. CDR3 sequence (DNA): TGTGCCAGCAGGCGGACAGGACGAGGCTATGGCTACACCTTC. It translates to CASRRTGRGYGYTF.

This clonotype turned up a few times. The rearrangement joins TRBV25-1 to TRBJ2-3; 8 bases map to TRBD2. Trimming took 8 bases from V and 0 from J; bases not matched to a gene: 4. The CDR3 runs 14 residues. Per the germline V gene, CDR1 is MGHDK and CDR2 is SYGVNS. In nucleotides, the CDR3 is TGTGCCAGCGGACTAGCAGATAGCACAGATACGCAGTATTTT. Protein product: CASGLADSTDTQYF.

This clonotype showed up just a few times. The chain is built from TRBV2 and TRBJ2-7; TRBD2 matches at 7 bases. V lost 7 bases to trimming and J lost 2 bases; unmatched junction nucleotides: 14. The germline V gene has CDR1 SNHLY and CDR2 FYNNEI. This CDR3 is built from 16 residues. This chain's CDR3 is CASTPRGGLLTYEQYF. Here the CDR3 DNA reads TGTGCCAGCACCCCAAGGGGAGGGTTACTGACCTACGAGCAGTACTTC.

With respect to this clonotype: Relative to the germline gene, one junction end is altered; a read error may explain this. This sequence joins TRBV28 and TRBJ2-2, with 9 bases aligning to TRBD2. CDR1 and CDR2 (germline): MDHEN, SYDVKM. The CDR3 has 15 amino acids. CDR3 residues: CASTTAGGNAGELFF. CDR3 coding DNA: TGTGCCAGCACTACCGCGGGAGGGAACGCCGGGGAGCTGTTTTTT.

This clonotype was counted a few times. The rearrangement uses TRBV6-5 and TRBJ1-2; D gene ambiguous. Germline loops: CDR1 MNHEY, CDR2 SVGAGI. V was clipped by 6 bases and J by 4 bases, with 12 bases between them. The CDR3 is made up of 13 amino acids. The CDR3 reads CASSDGAPYGYTF. The CDR3, as DNA: TGTGCCAGCAGCGACGGCGCTCCCTATGGCTACACCTTC.

The rearrangement joins TRBV7-2 to TRBJ2-7, with D perhaps given as TRBD1 or TRBD2 (5 bases each). Trimming cost V 2 bases and J 7 bases, with 12 bases left between them. CDR3 length: 13 amino acids. CDR1 is SGHTA and CDR2 is FQGNSA in the germline V gene. The CDR3 sequence is CASSLLPEGEQYF. The CDR3 region has the DNA TGTGCCAGCAGCTTATTGCCCGAGGGGGAGCAGTACTTC.

The CDR3 region is CASSDTEVANYGYTF. CDR3 DNA: TGTGCCAGCAGTGATACCGAGGTCGCTAACTATGGCTACACCTTC. This rearrangement joins TRBV2 to TRBJ1-2; unclear D gene. Germline lookup yields CDR1 SNHLY and CDR2 FYNNEI. V gave up 3 bases and J gave up 0 bases, with 11 bases separating them. The CDR3 is 15 amino acids.

This clonotype was seen a handful of times. The CDR3 region has the DNA TGTGCCATCAGGCTCGGACCAAACAATGAGCAGTTCTTC. This gives the protein CAIRLGPNNEQFF. The chain links TRBV15 to TRBJ2-1, with no clear D. The germline CDR1 and CDR2 sequences are LNHNV and YYDKDF (reference sequence). V was trimmed by 10 bases and J by 5 bases, leaving 15 bases between them. This CDR3 region has 13 residues.

This clonotype was counted between two and nine times. The rearrangement links TRBV29-1 to TRBJ2-7; possibly TRBD1 for D (6 bases). Germline CDR1 SQVTM, CDR2 ANQGSEA. Trimming took 6 bases from V and 0 from J, leaving 15 bases between them. CDR3 length equals 14 residues. This chain's CDR3 is CSVEGTQSSYEQYF. CDR3 in DNA: TGCAGCGTAGAGGGGACACAGAGCTCCTACGAGCAGTACTTC.